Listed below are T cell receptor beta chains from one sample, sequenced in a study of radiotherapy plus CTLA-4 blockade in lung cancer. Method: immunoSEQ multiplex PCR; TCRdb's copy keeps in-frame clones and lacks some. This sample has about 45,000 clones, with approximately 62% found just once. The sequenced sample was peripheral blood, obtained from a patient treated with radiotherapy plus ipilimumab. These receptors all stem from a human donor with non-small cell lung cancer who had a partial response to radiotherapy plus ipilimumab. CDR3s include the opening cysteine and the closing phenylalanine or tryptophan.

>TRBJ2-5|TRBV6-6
CASSYSEAGETQYF
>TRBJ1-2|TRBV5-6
CASSPQGAPYGYTF
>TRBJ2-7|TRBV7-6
CASSYEQDREQYF
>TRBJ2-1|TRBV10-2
CASSGAAGLNNEQFF
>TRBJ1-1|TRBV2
CASSAGILNTEAFF
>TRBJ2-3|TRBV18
CASSPDIRTDTQYF
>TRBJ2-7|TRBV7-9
CASKNGGTGWYEQYF
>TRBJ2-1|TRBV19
CASSMIAGGPNEQFF
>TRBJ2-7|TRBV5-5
CASSRLGGVGEQYF
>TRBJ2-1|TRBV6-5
CATVGVRSEQFF
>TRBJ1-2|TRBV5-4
CASSQGQGRYGYTF
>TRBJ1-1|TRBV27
CASSLEGRRWNTEAFF
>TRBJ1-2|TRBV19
CATRDRQAYGYTF
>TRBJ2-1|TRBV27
CATAGYNEQFF
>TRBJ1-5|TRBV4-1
CASSQGRVRDQPQHF
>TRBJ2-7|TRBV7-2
CASSFRDRGREQYF